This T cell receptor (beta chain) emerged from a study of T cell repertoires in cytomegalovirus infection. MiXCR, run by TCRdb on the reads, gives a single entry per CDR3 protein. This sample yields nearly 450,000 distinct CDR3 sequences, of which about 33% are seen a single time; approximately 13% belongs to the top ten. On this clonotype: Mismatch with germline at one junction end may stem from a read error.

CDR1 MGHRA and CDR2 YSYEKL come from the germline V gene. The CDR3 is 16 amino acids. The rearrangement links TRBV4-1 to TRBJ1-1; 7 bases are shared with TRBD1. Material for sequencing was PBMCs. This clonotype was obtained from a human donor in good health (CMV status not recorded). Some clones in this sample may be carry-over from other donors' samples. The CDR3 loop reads CASSQDVTGVGTEAVF. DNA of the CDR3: TGTGCCAGCAGCCAAGATGTAACAGGGGTGGGCACTGAAGCTGTTTTT.